The present TCR beta chain was sequenced within a study of response to subunit inactivated influenza vaccine. The germline V gene encodes CDR1 MNHEY and CDR2 SMNVEV (reference sequence). The CDR3 is 15 residues long. V was clipped by 7 bases and J by 0 bases; unmatched bases: 7. One entry per CDR3 protein, called by TCRdb with MiXCR from the RT-PCR reads. The sample holds about 800,000 distinct CDR3 sequences, 21% seen once. The sequencing here drew on PBMCs from blood, taken roughly 5 days after vaccination. This sequence was found in a man over 45 who received an inactivated influenza vaccine. The V and J genes are TRBV27 and TRBJ2-7; TRBD1 aligns across 9 bases. For the CDR3, the DNA is TGTGCCAGCACTGGAGGGACAGGGCGCTCCTACGAGCAGTACTTC. It yields the protein CASTGGTGRSYEQYF.